Each of the 11 T cell receptor beta chains below was sequenced from the same sample in a study of cytomegalovirus exposure and HLA in healthy donors. The PCR ran on 60 Vbeta and 13 Jbeta primers. Only in-frame clones appear in the TCRdb table, and some are missing; sequencing was by immunoSEQ multiplex PCR. The table has about 180,000 clones, about four fifths seen once; the top ten hold roughly 2%. Sequenced: PBMCs. Every receptor here comes from a woman in her twenties or thirties in good health and CMV-seronegative.

For the CDR3, the DNA is TGTGCCAGCAGCAGGGACAGGAATACCTACGAGCAGTACTTC. Its protein product is CASSRDRNTYEQYF. The chain links TRBV7-6 to TRBJ2-7; 8 positions agree with TRBD1. The germline gives CDR1 SGHVS, CDR2 FNYEAQ. The CDR3 covers 14 residues. V was pared by 5 bases and J by 2 bases, with 5 bases of the junction left unmatched.

The chain joins TRBV2 to TRBJ1-2; D unclear. CDR1 and CDR2 (germline): SNHLY, FYNNEI. This CDR3 is built from 13 residues. V was cut by 5 bases and J by 4 bases, with 11 bases left in between. The CDR3, as DNA: TGTGCCAGCAGTTCTACAGCATCCTATGGCTACACCTTC. This codes for CASSSTASYGYTF.

The genes are TRBV7-6 and TRBJ2-1; 11 nucleotides agree with TRBD2. The length of the CDR3 is 16 residues. V shed 5 bases, J shed 0 bases, and the junction held 3 bases outside the gene matches. The germline V gene encodes CDR1 SGHVS and CDR2 FNYEAQ. The DNA for the CDR3 is TGTGCCAGCAGCCACCTAGCGGGGGGCTCCTACAATGAGCAGTTCTTC. This gives the protein CASSHLAGGSYNEQFF.

The chain links TRBV9 to TRBJ1-4; D might be TRBD1 (6 bases). CDR3 length: 15 amino acids. V dropped 3 bases and J dropped 7 bases, with 16 bases sitting between them. Germline lookup yields CDR1 SGDLS and CDR2 YYNGEE. The CDR3 protein is CASSGQGIRSEKLFF. The CDR3 DNA sequence: TGTGCCAGCAGCGGCCAGGGGATCAGGTCTGAAAAACTGTTTTTT.

The genes are TRBV11-1 and TRBJ1-1; a weak D match, TRBD1 (5 bases). Germline CDR1 is SGHAT and CDR2 is FQDESV (reference sequence). V was shortened by 1 base and J by 5 bases, with 11 bases between the two germline ends. The CDR3 extends over 14 amino acids. The CDR3 DNA is TGTGCCAGCAGCTTAGGGAGGGGAGGAACTGAAGCTTTCTTT. It specifies CASSLGRGGTEAFF.

The chain is built from TRBV6-1 and TRBJ1-6; 8 bases are shared with TRBD1. Looked up from germline, CDR1 is MNHNS and CDR2 is SASEGT. This CDR3 spans 14 amino acids. V trimming: 5 bases; J trimming: 7 bases; junction bases outside the gene matches: 4. The CDR3 DNA reads as TGTGCCAGCAGTCTACAGGGGGGGAATTCACCCCTCCACTTT. Encoded protein: CASSLQGGNSPLHF.

This clone was counted once. The gene calls are TRBV7-9 and TRBJ2-7, with D maybe TRBD1 (6 bases). Trimming shortened V by 0 bases and J by 7 bases, and 10 bases separated the two germline ends. The CDR3 spans 13 residues. The germline CDR1 and CDR2 sequences are SEHNR and FQNEAQ (reference sequence). CDR3 sequence: CASSLAATGEQYF. For the CDR3, the DNA is TGTGCCAGCAGCTTAGCGGCGACAGGAGAGCAGTACTTC.

This clone was seen a few times. The V gene is TRBV7-2, the J gene TRBJ2-7, with D unclear. V dropped 5 bases and J dropped 2 bases, with 7 bases sitting between them. The CDR3 extends over 12 amino acids. CDR1 SGHTA and CDR2 FQGNSA come from the germline V gene. The CDR3 nucleotides read TGTGCCAGCAGCATAAATACCTACGAGCAGTACTTC. Translating gives CASSINTYEQYF.

The rearrangement uses TRBV4-3 and TRBJ1-1; 7 bases agree with TRBD1. Germline loops: CDR1 LGHNA, CDR2 YSLEER. This CDR3 is 15 amino acids long. The V segment lost 2 bases and the J segment 0 bases; nucleotides outside the gene matches: 3. CDR3 residues: CASSQMGQLNTEAFF. The CDR3 bases are TGCGCCAGCAGCCAAATGGGACAGCTGAACACTGAAGCTTTCTTT.

V gene TRBV2 combines with J gene TRBJ1-5; a weak D match, TRBD1 (5 bases). V was cut by 6 bases and J by 0 bases, with 18 bases left in between. The CDR3 covers 17 residues. Per the germline V gene, CDR1 is SNHLY and CDR2 is FYNNEI. CDR3 DNA sequence: TGTGCCAGCAGCAACAACAACTGGGGCAGTAGCAATCAGCCCCAGCATTTT. Protein sequence: CASSNNNWGSSNQPQHF. Full variable domain (remainder filled in from reference TRBV2 and TRBJ1-5): EPEVTQTPSHQVTQMGQEVILRCVPISNHLYFYWYRQILGQKVEFLVSFYNNEISEKSEIFDDQFSVERPDGSNFTLKIRSTKLEDSAMYFCASSNNNWGSSNQPQHFGDGTRLSIL.

V gene TRBV27 combines with J gene TRBJ2-2; 7 nucleotides align to TRBD1. The J segment lost 6 bases and the V segment lost 5 bases, leaving 3 bases of the junction unmatched. The CDR3 totals 13 residues. Germline V gene lookup returns CDR1 MNHEY and CDR2 SMNVEV (reference sequence). The CDR3 DNA is TGTGCCAGCAGTCTCAGGGGGTCCGGGGAGCTGTTTTTT. Protein: CASSLRGSGELFF.